This is a list of T cell receptor beta chains from one sample in a study of blood T cell repertoires in COVID-19. Profiled with immunoSEQ multiplex PCR; TCRdb holds only in-frame clones, not every one. The sample includes 75,000 to 90,000 clones, 91% of them seen just once. Sequencing was carried out using peripheral blood. The source is a woman between 50 and 59 years old in a cohort sampled during active COVID-19. Each CDR3 is given with its conserved first and last residue. A D gene is named only where the DNA matches it firmly.

TRBV10-1	TRBJ2-1	TRBD2	18	CASSRRGTSGGPYNEQFF	TGCGCCAGCAGTAGGCGGGGGACTAGCGGGGGCCCATACAATGAGCAGTTCTTC
TRBV10-3	TRBJ2-4	NA	13	CAISDSGENIQYF	TGTGCCATCAGTGATTCAGGGGAAAACATTCAGTACTTC
TRBV5-1	TRBJ2-2	TRBD2	17	CASSLKLAGAKAGELFF	TGCGCCAGCAGCTTAAAACTAGCGGGAGCGAAGGCCGGGGAGCTGTTTTTT
TRBV10-3	TRBJ2-7	TRBD2	16	CAISASLGGGSYEQYF	TGTGCCATCAGCGCGAGTTTGGGGGGGGGATCCTACGAGCAGTACTTC
TRBV11-1	TRBJ2-1	NA	15	CASSLMARGKNEQFF	TGTGCCAGCAGCTTAATGGCGAGGGGGAAAAATGAGCAGTTCTTC
TRBV7-2	TRBJ2-7	TRBD2	14	CASTAGREGYEQYF	TGTGCCAGCACCGCGGGGAGGGAGGGCTACGAGCAGTACTTC
TRBV6-6	TRBJ1-6	NA	16	CASSPLAGSYNSPLHF	TGTGCCAGCAGCCCGCTTGCGGGTAGCTATAATTCACCCCTCCACTTT
TRBV18	TRBJ2-3	TRBD2	15	CASSPSASGVDTQYF	TGTGCCAGCTCACCGAGCGCGAGCGGGGTAGATACGCAGTATTTT
TRBV7-2	TRBJ1-1	NA	11	CASSFEGGAFF	TGTGCCAGCAGCTTCGAAGGAGGAGCTTTCTTT
TRBV3-1/TRBV3-2	TRBJ1-2	TRBD1	14	CASSSGTGDYGYTF	TGTGCCAGCAGCTCCGGGACAGGGGACTATGGCTACACCTTC
TRBV10-3	TRBJ1-6	NA	12	CAIRTGNSPLHF	TGTGCCATCAGAACGGGGAATTCACCCCTCCACTTT
TRBV19	TRBJ1-1	NA	15	CASSIERGKVTEAFF	TGTGCCAGTAGTATAGAAAGAGGGAAGGTAACTGAAGCTTTCTTT
TRBV5-1	TRBJ1-2	NA	12	CASSLIGNGYTF	TGCGCCAGCAGCTTGATTGGCAACGGCTACACCTTC
TRBV12-3/TRBV12-4	TRBJ2-7	TRBD1	11	CASSVTGAQYF	TGTGCCAGCAGTGTTACAGGGGCGCAGTACTTC
TRBV10-3	TRBJ2-2	NA	14	CAISDDRSTGELFF	TGTGCCATCAGTGACGACAGATCCACCGGGGAGCTGTTTTTT
TRBV24-1	TRBJ2-5	NA	12	CATSDSGEAQYF	TGTGCCACCAGTGATAGTGGCGAGGCCCAGTACTTC